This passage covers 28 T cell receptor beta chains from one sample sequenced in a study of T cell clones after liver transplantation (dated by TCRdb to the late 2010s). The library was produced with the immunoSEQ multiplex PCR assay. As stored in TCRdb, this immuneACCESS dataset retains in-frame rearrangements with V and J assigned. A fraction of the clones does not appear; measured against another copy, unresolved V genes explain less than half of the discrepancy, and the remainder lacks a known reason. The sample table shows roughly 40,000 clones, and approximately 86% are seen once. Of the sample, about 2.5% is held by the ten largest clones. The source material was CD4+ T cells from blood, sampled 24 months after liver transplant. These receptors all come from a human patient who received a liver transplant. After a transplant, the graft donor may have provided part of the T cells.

The chain's CDR3 is CASSELQGTNEKLFF. For the CDR3, the DNA is TGTGCCAGCAGTGAACTCCAGGGTACTAATGAAAAACTGTTTTTT. This chain joins TRBV6-1 and TRBJ1-4; a possible D gene is TRBD1 (5 bases). Germline CDR1 is MNHNS and CDR2 is SASEGT. Between the trimmed V and J ends, which lost 2 bases and 2 bases, there was a span of 9 bases. This CDR3 contains 15 residues.

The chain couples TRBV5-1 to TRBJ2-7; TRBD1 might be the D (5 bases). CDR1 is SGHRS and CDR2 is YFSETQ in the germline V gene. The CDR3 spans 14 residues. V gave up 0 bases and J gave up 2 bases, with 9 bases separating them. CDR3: CASSLGQPPYEQYF. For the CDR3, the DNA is TGCGCCAGCAGCTTGGGACAGCCTCCCTACGAGCAGTACTTC.

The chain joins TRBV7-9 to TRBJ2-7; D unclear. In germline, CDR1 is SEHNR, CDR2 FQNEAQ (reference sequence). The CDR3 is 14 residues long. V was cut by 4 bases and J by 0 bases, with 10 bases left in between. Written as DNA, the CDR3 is TGTGCCAGCAGCTCCCCCCCGGGCTCCTACGAGCAGTACTTC. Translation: CASSSPPGSYEQYF.

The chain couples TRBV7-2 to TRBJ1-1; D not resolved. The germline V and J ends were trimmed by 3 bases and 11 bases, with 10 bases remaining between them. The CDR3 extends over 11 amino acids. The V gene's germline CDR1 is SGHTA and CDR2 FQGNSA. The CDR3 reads CASSFRGEAFF. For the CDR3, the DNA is TGTGCCAGCAGCTTCCGGGGAGAGGCTTTCTTT.

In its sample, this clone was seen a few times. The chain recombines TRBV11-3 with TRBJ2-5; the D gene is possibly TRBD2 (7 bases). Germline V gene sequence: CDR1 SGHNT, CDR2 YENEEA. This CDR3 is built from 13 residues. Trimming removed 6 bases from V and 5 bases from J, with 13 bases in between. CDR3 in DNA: TGTGCCAGCAGTAAGGGGGGGAGTGAGACCCAGTACTTC. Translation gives CASSKGGSETQYF. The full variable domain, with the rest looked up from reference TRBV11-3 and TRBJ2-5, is EAGVVQSPRYKIIEKKQPVAFWCNPISGHNTLYWYLQNLGQGPELLIRYENEEAVDDSQLPKDRFSAERLKGVDSTLKIQPAELGDSAVYLCASSKGGSETQYFGPGTRLLVL.

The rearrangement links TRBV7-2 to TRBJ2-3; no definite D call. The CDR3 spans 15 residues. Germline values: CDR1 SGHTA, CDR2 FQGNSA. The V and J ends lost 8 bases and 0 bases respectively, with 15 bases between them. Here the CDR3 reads CASVKTVTSTDTQYF. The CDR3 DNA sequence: TGTGCCAGCGTTAAGACCGTAACTAGCACAGATACGCAGTATTTT.

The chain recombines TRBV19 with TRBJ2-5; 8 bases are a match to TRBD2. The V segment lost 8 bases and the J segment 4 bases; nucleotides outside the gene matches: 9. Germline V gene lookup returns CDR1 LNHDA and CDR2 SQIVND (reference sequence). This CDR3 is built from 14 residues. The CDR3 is CASQPAGGGETQYF. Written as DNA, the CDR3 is TGTGCCAGTCAACCGGCGGGGGGCGGAGAGACCCAGTACTTC.

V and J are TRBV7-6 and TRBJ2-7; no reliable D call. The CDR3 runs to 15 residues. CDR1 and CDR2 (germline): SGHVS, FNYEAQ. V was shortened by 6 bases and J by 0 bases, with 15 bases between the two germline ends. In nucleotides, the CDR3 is TGTGCCAGCAGTTCACGACCGGGCAGCTCCTACGAGCAGTACTTC. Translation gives CASSSRPGSSYEQYF.

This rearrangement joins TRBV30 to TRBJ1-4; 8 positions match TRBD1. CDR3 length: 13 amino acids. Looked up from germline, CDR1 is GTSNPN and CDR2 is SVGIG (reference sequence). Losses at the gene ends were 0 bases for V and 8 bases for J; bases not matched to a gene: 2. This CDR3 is CAWSVTGGEKLFF. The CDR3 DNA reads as TGTGCCTGGAGTGTCACAGGGGGGGAAAAACTGTTTTTT.

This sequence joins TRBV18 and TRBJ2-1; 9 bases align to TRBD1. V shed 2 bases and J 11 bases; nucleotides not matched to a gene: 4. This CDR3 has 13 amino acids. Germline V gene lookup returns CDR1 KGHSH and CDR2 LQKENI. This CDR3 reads CASSPTDRGKQFF. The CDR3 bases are TGTGCCAGCTCACCAACGGACAGGGGTAAGCAGTTCTTC.

The CDR3 DNA reads as TGTGCCAGCAGAACGAACCAGGAGAATTCACCCCTCCACTTT. Protein sequence: CASRTNQENSPLHF. The genes are TRBV7-9 and TRBJ1-6, with D unclear. Germline V lookup: CDR1 SEHNR, CDR2 FQNEAQ (reference sequence). This CDR3 comprises 14 residues. V dropped 6 bases and J dropped 7 bases, with 13 bases sitting between them.

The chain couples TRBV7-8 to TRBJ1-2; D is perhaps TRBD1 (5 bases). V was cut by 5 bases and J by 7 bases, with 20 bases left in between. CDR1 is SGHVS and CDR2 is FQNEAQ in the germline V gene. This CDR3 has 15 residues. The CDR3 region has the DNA TGTGCCAGCAGCCTCGACGGGCTGGGGGGTAGTGGCTACACCTTC. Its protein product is CASSLDGLGGSGYTF. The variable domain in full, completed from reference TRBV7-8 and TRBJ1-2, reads GAGVSQSPRYKVAKRGQDVALRCDPISGHVSLFWYQQALGQGPEFLTYFQNEAQLDKSGLPSDRFFAERPEGSVSTLKIQRTQQEDSAVYLCASSLDGLGGSGYTFGSGTRLTVV.

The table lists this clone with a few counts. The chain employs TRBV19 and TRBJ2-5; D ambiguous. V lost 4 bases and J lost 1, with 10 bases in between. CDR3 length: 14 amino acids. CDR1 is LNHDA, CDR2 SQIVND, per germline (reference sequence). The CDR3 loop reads CASSSPAFQETQYF. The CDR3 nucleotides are TGTGCCAGTAGTAGCCCAGCATTCCAAGAGACCCAGTACTTC.

The CDR3 here is CATSRDLMGQRPQETQYF. CDR3 DNA sequence: TGTGCCACCAGCAGAGATCTCATGGGACAGAGGCCACAAGAGACCCAGTACTTC. The chain links TRBV15 to TRBJ2-5; 7 bases are shared with TRBD1. Germline V CDR1 and CDR2: LNHNV, YYDKDF (reference sequence). The CDR3 is 18 amino acids. The V gene end was trimmed by 0 bases and the J gene end by 2 bases; junction bases not matched to a gene: 12.

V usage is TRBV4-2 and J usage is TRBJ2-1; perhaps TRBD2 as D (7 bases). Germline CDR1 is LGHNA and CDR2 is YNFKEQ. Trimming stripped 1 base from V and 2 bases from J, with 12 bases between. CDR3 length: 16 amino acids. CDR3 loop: CASSQVGGGPYNEQFF. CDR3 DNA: TGTGCCAGCAGCCAAGTAGGCGGGGGCCCCTACAATGAGCAGTTCTTC.

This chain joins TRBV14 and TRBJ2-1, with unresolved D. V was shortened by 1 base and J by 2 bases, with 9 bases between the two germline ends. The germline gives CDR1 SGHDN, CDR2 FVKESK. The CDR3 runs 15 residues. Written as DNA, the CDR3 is TGTGCCAGCAGCCAAGCGGCTGTTCCCTACAATGAGCAGTTCTTC. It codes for CASSQAAVPYNEQFF.

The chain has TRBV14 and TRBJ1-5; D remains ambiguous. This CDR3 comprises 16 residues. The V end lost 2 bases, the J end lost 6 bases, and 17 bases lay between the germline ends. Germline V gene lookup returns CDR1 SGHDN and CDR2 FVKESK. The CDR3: CASSQPRLHTGQPQHF. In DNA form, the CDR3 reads TGTGCCAGCAGCCAACCCAGGCTACATACGGGTCAGCCCCAGCATTTT.

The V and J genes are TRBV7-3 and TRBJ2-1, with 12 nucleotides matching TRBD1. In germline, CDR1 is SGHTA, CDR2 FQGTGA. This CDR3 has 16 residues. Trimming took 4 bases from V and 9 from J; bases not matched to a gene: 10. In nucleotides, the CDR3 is TGTGCCAGCAGCTCCTCGGTGGGACAGGGGGCGGGTGAGCAGTTCTTC. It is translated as CASSSSVGQGAGEQFF. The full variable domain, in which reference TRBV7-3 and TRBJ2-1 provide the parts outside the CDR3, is GAGVSQTPSNKVTEKGKYVELRCDPISGHTALYWYRQSLGQGPEFLIYFQGTGAADDSGLPNDRFFAVRPEGSVSTLKIQRTERGDSAVYLCASSSSVGQGAGEQFFGPGTRLTVL.

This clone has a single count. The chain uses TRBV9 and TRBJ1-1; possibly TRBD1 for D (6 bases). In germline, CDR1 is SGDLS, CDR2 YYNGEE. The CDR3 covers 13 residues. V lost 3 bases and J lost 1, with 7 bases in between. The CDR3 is CASSEGGNTEAFF. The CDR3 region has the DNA TGTGCCAGCAGCGAGGGGGGGAACACTGAAGCTTTCTTT.

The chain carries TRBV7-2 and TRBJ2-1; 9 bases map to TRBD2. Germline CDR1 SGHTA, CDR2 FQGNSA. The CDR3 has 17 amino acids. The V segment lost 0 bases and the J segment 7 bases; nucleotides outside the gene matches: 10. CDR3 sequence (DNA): TGTGCCAGCAGCTTAGCCGTGCGGGGACTAGCAGGGAATGAGCAGTTCTTC. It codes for CASSLAVRGLAGNEQFF. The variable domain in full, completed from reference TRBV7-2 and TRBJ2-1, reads GAGVSQSPSNKVTEKGKDVELRCDPISGHTALYWYRQSLGQGLEFLIYFQGNSAPDKSGLPSDRFSAERTGGSVSTLTIQRTQQEDSAVYLCASSLAVRGLAGNEQFFGPGTRLTVL.

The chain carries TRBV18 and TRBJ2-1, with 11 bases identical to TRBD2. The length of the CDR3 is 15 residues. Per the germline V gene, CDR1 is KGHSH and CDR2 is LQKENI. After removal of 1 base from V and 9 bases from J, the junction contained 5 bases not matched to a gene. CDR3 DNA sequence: TGTGCCAGCTCACCACGAACTAGCGGGAGTATTGAGCAGTTCTTC. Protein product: CASSPRTSGSIEQFF. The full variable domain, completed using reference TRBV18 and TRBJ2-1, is NAGVMQNPRHLVRRRGQEARLRCSPMKGHSHVYWYRQLPEEGLKFMVYLQKENIIDESGMPKERFSAEFPKEGPSILRIQQVVRGDSAAYFCASSPRTSGSIEQFFGPGTRLTVL.

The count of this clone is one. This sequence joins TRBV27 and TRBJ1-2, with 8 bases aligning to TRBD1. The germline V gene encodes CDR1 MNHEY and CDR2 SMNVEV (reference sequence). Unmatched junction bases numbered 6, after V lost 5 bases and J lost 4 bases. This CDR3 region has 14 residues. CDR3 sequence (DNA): TGTGCCAGCAGTAGAGGACAGGGCTCCTATGGCTACACCTTC. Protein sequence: CASSRGQGSYGYTF.

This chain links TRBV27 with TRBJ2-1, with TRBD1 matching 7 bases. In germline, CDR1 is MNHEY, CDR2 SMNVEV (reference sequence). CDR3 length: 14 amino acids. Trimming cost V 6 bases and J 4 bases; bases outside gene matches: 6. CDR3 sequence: CASRWDSRYNEQFF. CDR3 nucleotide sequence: TGTGCCAGCAGATGGGACAGTAGATACAATGAGCAGTTCTTC.

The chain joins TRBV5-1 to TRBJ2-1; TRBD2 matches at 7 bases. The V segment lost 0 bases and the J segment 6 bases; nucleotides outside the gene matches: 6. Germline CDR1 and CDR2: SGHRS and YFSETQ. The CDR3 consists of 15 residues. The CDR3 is CASSLDPGRRNEQFF. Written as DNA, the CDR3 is TGCGCCAGCAGCTTGGACCCCGGGAGGCGCAATGAGCAGTTCTTC.

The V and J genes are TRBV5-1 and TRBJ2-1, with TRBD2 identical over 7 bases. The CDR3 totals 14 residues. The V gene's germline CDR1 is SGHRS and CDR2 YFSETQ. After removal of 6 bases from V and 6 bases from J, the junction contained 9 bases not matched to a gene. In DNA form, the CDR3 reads TGCGCCAGCAACTCCGGGGGGTTGGTCAATGAGCAGTTCTTC. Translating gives CASNSGGLVNEQFF.

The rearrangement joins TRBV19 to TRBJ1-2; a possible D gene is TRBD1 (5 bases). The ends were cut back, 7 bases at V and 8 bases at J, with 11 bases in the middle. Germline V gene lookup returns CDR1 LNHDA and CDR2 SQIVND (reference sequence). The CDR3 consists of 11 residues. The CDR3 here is CASKAGNGYTF. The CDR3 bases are TGTGCCAGTAAAGCAGGGAACGGCTACACCTTC.

The CDR3 nucleotides read TGTGCCAGCAGTTACCTGGGGGGTGTCCGGTACGAGCAGTACTTC. It encodes CASSYLGGVRYEQYF. V usage is TRBV6-5 and J usage is TRBJ2-7; tentatively, D is TRBD2 (6 bases). Trimming removed 2 bases from V and 4 bases from J, with 15 bases in between. Germline V CDR1 and CDR2: MNHEY, SVGAGI. This CDR3 spans 15 amino acids.

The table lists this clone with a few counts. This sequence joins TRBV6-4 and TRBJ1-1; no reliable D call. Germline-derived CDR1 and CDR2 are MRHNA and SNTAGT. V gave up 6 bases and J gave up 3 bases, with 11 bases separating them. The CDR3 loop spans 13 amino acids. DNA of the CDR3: TGTGCCAGCAGCGTGGACGGCCACACTGAAGCTTTCTTT. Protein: CASSVDGHTEAFF.